The sequence of this T cell receptor beta chain was determined in a study of graft-versus-host responses after intestinal transplantation. Notes on the study in general: Early post-transplant HvG declines tracked with peak circulating GvH clone levels.

Generated by immunoSEQ multiplex PCR, the TCRdb table keeps only in-frame clones and is missing some. The table records 8,500 to 11,000 clones, around a third of them present only once. Germline lookup yields CDR1 MDHEN and CDR2 SYDVKM. V shed 5 bases and J 2 bases; nucleotides not matched to a gene: 15. This CDR3 is built from 17 residues. The study plated roughly 200,000 CFSE-labeled responders with roughly 200,000 irradiated, violet-dye-labeled stimulators. The source was alloreactive CD8+ T cells from a mixed lymphocyte reaction culture, collected before intestinal transplant. Specified subset: CFSE-low proliferating T cells sorted from roughly six-day pre-transplant mixed lymphocyte reaction (GvH or HvG direction). The chain is built from TRBV28 and TRBJ2-7; 7 bases fit TRBD1. The source of this sequence is a human patient who received an intestinal transplant. CDR3 region: CASSLATGSISTYEQYF. The CDR3 DNA sequence: TGTGCCAGCAGTCTCGCGACAGGGTCGATCAGCACCTACGAGCAGTACTTC.